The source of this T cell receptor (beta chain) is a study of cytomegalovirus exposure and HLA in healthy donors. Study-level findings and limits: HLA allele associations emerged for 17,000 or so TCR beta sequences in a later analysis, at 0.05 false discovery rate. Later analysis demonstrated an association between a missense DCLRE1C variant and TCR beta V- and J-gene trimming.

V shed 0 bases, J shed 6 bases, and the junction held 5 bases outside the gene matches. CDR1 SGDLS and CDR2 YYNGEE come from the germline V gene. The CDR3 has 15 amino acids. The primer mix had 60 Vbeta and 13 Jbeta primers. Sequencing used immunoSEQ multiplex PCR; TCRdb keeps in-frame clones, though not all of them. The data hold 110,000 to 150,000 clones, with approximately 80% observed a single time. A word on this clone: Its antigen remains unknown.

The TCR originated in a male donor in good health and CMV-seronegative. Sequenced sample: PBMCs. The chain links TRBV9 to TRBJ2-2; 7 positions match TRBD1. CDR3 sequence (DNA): TGTGCCAGCAGCGTAGGGGGGCAGGGGGCCGGGGAGCTGTTTTTT. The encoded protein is CASSVGGQGAGELFF.